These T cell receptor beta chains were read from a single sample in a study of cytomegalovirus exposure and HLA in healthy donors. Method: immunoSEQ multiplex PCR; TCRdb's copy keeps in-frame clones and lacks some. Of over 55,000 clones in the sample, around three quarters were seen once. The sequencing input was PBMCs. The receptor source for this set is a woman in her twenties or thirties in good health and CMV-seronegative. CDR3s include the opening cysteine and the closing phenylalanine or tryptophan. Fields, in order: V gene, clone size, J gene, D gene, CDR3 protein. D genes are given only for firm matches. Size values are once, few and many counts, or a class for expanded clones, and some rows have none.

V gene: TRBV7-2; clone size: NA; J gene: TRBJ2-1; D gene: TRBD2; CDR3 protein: CASSLYGAGGNEQFF
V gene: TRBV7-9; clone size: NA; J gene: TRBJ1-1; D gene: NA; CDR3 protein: CASSSPGISNTEAFF
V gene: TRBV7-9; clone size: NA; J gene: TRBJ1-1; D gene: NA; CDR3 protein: CASSLGALMNTEAFF
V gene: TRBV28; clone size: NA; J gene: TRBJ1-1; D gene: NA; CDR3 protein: CASTQWAGVRNTEAFF
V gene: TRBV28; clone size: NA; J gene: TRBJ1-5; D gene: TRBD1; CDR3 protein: CAVHGTVSNQPQHF
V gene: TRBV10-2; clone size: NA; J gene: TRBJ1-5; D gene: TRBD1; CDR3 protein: CASQDRGDQPQHF
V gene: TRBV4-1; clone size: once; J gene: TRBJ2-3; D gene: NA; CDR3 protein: CASSQEGDPDTQYF
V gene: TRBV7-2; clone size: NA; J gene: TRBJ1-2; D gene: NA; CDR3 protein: CASSPWEADEYGYTF
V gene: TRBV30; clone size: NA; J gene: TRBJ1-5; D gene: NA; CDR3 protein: CAWSVRGNQPQHF
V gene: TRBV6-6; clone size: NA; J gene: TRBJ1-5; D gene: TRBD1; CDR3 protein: CASSTGQGVVQPQHF
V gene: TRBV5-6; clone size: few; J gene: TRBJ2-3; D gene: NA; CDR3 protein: CASSLPGTDTQYF
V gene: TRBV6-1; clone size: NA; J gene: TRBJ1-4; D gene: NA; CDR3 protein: CASSEANRVYEKLFF
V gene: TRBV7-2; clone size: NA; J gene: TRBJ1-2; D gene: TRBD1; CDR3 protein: CASSLPPGQRNYGYTF
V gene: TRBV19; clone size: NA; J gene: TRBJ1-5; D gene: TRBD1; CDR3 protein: CASSTGDRVGNQPQHF
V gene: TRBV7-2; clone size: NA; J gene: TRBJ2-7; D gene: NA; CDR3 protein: CASSPPSAQGLYEQYF
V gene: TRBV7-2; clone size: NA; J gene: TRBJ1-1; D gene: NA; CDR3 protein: CASSLTSSVLNTEAFF
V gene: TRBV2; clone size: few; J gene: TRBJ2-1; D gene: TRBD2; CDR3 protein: CASRPLTTGTSGREQFF